The source of this TCR beta chain is a study of cytomegalovirus exposure and HLA in healthy donors. J was trimmed by 4 bases and V by 5 bases; bases with no gene match: 8. Germline V gene sequence: CDR1 MNHEY, CDR2 SMNVEV (reference sequence). The CDR3 contains 14 residues. Study results and caveats: In a later analysis, V- and J-gene trimming of beta chains associated with a DCLRE1C missense variant, replicated independently. Whilst most TCR sequences proved rare, a subset of public TCRs occurred across many donors.

PCR amplification relied on 60 Vbeta primers (plus 13 Jbeta primers). Clones were sequenced by immunoSEQ multiplex PCR, and TCRdb holds only the in-frame ones, with some missing. The table lists 150,000 or so clones, 75% of them singletons, with around 8.3% in the top ten. Regarding this clone: Its antigen is not identified.

The sequenced sample consisted of PBMCs. The receptor was derived from a woman in her thirties or forties in good health and CMV-seropositive. This sequence joins TRBV27 and TRBJ2-7; 7 positions agree with TRBD1. CDR3 bases: TGTGCCAGCAGTCCCCGACAGGGCAGGTACGAGCAGTACTTC. Translated: CASSPRQGRYEQYF.